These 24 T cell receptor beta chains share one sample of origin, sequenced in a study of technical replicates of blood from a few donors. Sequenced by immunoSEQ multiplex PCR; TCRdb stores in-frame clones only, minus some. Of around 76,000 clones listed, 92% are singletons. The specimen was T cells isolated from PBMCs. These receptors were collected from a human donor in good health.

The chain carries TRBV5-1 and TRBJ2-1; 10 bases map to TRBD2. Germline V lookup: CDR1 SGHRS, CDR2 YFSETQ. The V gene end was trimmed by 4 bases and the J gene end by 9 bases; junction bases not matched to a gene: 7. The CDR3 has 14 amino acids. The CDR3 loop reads CASSNPSGRGEQFF. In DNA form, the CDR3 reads TGCGCCAGCAGCAACCCTAGCGGGAGAGGTGAGCAGTTCTTC.

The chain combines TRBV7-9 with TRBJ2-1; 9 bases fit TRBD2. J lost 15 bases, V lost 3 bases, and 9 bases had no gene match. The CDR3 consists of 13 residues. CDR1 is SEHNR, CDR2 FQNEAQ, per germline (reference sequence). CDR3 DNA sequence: TGTGCCAGCAGCTTTCAGCTCGGGACTAGCCGGTTCTTC. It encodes CASSFQLGTSRFF.

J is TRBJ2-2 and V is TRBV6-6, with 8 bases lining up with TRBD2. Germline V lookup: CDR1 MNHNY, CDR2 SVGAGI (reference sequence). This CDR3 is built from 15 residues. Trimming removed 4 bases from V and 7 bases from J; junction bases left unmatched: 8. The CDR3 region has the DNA TGTGCCAGCAGTTTGCTAGCGGGCGAGAGCGGGGAGCTGTTTTTT. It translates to CASSLLAGESGELFF.

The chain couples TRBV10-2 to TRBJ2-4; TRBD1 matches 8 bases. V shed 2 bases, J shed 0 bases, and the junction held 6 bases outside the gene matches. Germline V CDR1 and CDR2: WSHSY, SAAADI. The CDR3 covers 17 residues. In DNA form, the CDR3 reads TGCGCCAGCAGTGAGGCCGCGGACAGGGAAGCCAAAAACATTCAGTACTTC. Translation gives CASSEAADREAKNIQYF.

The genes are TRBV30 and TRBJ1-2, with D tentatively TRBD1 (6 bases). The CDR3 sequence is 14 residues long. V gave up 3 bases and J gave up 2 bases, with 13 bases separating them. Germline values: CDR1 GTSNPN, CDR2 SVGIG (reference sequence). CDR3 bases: TGTGCCTGGAGCCCCGAGCAGGGGAACTATGGCTACACCTTC. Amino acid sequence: CAWSPEQGNYGYTF.

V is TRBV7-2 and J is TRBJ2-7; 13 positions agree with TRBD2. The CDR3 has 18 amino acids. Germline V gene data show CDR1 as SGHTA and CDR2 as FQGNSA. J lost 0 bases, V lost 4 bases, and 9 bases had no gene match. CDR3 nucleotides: TGTGCCAGCAGCTCCACGGGACTAGCGGGACTTAGCTCCTACGAGCAGTACTTC. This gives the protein CASSSTGLAGLSSYEQYF.

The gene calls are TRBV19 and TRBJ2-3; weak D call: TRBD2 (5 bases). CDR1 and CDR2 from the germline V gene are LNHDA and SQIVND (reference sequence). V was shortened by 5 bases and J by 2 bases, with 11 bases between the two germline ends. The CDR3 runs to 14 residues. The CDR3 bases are TGTGCCAGTAGTCTAGGACTTTACACAGATACGCAGTATTTT. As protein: CASSLGLYTDTQYF.

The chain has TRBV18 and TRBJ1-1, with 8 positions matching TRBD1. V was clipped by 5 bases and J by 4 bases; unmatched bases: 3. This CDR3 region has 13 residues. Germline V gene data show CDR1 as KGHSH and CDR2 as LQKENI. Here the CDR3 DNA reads TGTGCCAGCTCAACAGGGGGGGGCACTGAAGCTTTCTTT. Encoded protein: CASSTGGGTEAFF.

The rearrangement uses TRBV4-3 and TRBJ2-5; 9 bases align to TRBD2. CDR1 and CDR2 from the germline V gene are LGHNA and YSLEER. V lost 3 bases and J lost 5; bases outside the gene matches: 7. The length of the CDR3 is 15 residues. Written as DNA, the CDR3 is TGCGCCAGCAGCCAGGCACTAGCGGGCGCCGAGACCCAGTACTTC. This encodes CASSQALAGAETQYF.

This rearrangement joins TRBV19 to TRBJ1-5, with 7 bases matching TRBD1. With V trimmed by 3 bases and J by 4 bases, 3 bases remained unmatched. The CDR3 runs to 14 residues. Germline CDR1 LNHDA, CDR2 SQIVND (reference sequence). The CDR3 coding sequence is TGTGCCAGTAGTATTGGGACAGAGAATCAGCCCCAGCATTTT. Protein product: CASSIGTENQPQHF.

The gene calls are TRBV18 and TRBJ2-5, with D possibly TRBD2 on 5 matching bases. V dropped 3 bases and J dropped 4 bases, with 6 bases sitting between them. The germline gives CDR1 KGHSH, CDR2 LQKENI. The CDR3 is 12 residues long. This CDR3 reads CASSPAGETQYF. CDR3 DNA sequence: TGTGCCAGCTCACCCGCGGGAGAGACCCAGTACTTC. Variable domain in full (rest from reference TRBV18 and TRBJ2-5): NAGVMQNPRHLVRRRGQEARLRCSPMKGHSHVYWYRQLPEEGLKFMVYLQKENIIDESGMPKERFSAEFPKEGPSILRIQQVVRGDSAAYFCASSPAGETQYFGPGTRLLVL.

The CDR3 is CASSGQGLNTEAFF. The CDR3 DNA follows: TGTGCCAGCAGCGGACAGGGGTTGAACACTGAAGCTTTCTTT. The J gene is TRBJ1-1, the V gene TRBV9, with 8 positions matching TRBD1. The V and J ends lost 3 bases and 0 bases, in that order; junction bases with no gene match: 1. CDR1 is SGDLS, CDR2 YYNGEE, per germline. The CDR3 extends over 14 amino acids. Looking up the rest from reference TRBV9 and TRBJ1-1 gives the full variable domain: DSGVTQTPKHLITATGQRVTLRCSPRSGDLSVYWYQQSLDQGLQFLIQYYNGEERAKGNILERFSAQQFPDLHSELNLSSLELGDSALYFCASSGQGLNTEAFFGQGTRLTVV.

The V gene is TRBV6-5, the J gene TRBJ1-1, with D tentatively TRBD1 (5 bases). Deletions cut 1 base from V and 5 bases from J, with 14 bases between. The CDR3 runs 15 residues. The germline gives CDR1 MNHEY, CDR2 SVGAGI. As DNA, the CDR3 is TGTGCCAGCAGTTACTTGCAGGGTACGAAGACTGAAGCTTTCTTT. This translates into CASSYLQGTKTEAFF.

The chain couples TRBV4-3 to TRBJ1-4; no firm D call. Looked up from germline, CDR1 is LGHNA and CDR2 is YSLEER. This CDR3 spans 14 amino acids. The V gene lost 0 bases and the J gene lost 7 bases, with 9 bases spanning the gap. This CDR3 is CASSQEQVPEKLFF. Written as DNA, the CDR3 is TGCGCCAGCAGCCAAGAGCAGGTTCCTGAAAAACTGTTTTTT.

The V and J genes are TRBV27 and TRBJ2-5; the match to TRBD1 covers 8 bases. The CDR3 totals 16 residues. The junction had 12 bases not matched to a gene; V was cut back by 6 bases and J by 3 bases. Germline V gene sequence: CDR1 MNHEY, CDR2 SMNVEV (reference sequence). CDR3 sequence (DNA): TGTGCCAGCAGCCCACACTCCGGGACAGGAGAAGAGACCCAGTACTTC. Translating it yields CASSPHSGTGEETQYF.

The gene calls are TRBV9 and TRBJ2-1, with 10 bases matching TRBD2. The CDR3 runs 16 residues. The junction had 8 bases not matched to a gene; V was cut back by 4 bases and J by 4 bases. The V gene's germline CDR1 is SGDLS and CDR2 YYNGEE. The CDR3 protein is CASSPASGRIYNEQFF. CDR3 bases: TGTGCCAGCAGCCCAGCTAGCGGGAGAATTTACAATGAGCAGTTCTTC.

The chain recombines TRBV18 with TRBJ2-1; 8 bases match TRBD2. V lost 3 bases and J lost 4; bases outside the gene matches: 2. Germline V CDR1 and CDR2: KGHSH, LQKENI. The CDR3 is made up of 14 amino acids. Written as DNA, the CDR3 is TGTGCCAGCTCACCCCGGGAGGGATACAATGAGCAGTTCTTC. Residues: CASSPREGYNEQFF.

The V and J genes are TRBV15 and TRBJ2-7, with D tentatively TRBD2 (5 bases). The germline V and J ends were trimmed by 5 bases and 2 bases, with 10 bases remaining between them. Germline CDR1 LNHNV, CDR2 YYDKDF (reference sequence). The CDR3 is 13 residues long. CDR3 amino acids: CATSFGIAYEQYF. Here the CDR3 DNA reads TGTGCCACCAGCTTCGGGATAGCCTACGAGCAGTACTTC.

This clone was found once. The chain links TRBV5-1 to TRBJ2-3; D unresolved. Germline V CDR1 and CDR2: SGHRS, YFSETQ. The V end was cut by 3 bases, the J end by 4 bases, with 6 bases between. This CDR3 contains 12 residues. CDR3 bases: TGCGCCAGCAGCTATGGAGCAGATACGCAGTATTTT. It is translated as CASSYGADTQYF.

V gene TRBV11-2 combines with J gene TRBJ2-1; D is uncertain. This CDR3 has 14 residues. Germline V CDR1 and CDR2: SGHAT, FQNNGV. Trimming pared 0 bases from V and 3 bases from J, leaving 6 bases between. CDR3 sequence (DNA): TGTGCCAGCAGCTTAGAATCCGGCTACAATGAGCAGTTCTTC. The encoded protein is CASSLESGYNEQFF.

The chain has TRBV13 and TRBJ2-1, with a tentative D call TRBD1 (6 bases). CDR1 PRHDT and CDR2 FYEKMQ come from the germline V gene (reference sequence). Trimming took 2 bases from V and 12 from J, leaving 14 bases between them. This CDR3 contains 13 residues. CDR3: CASSLKMVRGQFF. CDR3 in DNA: TGTGCCAGCAGCTTAAAGATGGTCAGGGGGCAGTTCTTC.

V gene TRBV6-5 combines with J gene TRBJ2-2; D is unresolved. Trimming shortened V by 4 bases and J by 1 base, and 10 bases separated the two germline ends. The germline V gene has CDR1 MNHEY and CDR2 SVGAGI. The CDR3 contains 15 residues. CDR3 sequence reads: CASSSVLLNTGELFF. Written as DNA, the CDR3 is TGTGCCAGCAGTTCCGTACTCTTGAACACCGGGGAGCTGTTTTTT.

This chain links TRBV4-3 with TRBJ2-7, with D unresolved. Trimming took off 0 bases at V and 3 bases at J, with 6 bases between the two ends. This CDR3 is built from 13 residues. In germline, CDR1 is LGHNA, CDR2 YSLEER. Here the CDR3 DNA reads TGCGCCAGCAGCCAAGAGGCCTTCTACGAGCAGTACTTC. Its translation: CASSQEAFYEQYF.

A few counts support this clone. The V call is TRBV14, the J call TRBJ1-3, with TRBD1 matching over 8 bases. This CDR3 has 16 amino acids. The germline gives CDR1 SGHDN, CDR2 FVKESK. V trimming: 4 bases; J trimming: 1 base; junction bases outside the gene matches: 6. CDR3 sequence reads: CASSLGTGSSGNTIYF. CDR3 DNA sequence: TGTGCCAGCAGCCTTGGGACAGGATCTTCTGGAAACACCATATATTTT.